Listed below are T cell receptor beta chains from one sample, sequenced in a study of metastatic and nonmetastatic thyroid tumors. TCRdb recomputed clones from the PCR reads via MiXCR. The sample lists around 35,000 clones, around 15% occurring once. The sequenced sample was blood. The receptors stem from a female donor with papillary thyroid cancer or a benign thyroid nodule (not recorded which). Some clones in this sample may be carry-over from other donors' samples. CDR3s include the opening cysteine and the closing phenylalanine or tryptophan. The D gene is left open where the match is weak. A row's size may be missing; if present it is once, few, many or a size class.

D	size	J	V	DNA	CDR3
NA	few	TRBJ2-2	TRBV4-2	TGTGCCAGCAGCCAAGACCTCGACGGGAACACAAGGGAGCTGTTTTTT	CASSQDLDGNTRELFF
NA	many	TRBJ1-5	TRBV5-4	TGTGCCAGCAGCAGGGACACTAATCAGCCCCAGCATTTT	CASSRDTNQPQHF
TRBD2	NA	TRBJ2-7	TRBV20-1	TGCAGTGCTAAGACTAGCAGGACGTACGAGCAGTACTTC	CSAKTSRTYEQYF
NA	many	TRBJ1-1	TRBV12-3/TRBV12-4	TGTGCCAGCAGTTTTGAGGGGAACACTGAAGCTTTCTTT	CASSFEGNTEAFF
NA	many	TRBJ1-3	TRBV28	TGTGCCAGCACTTTCGCCGGAAACACCATATATTTT	CASTFAGNTIYF
NA	many	TRBJ2-4	TRBV30	TGTGCCTGGAGTGCAGGGGAACTAGCCAAAAACATTCAGTACTTC	CAWSAGELAKNIQYF
NA	few	TRBJ2-1	TRBV28	TGTGCCAGCAGTACTTGGACAGAGGGTGACTACAGTGAGCAGTTCTTC	CASSTWTEGDYSEQFF
NA	NA	TRBJ2-3	TRBV11-2	TGTGCCAGCAGCTCCCCCAGGTACAGCACAGATACGCAGTATTTT	CASSSPRYSTDTQYF
TRBD2	many	TRBJ2-7	TRBV4-1	TGCGCCAGCAGCCAAGATTATAGCGGGGCGAATTACGAGCAGTACTTC	CASSQDYSGANYEQYF
NA	many	TRBJ2-2	TRBV9	TGTGCCAGCAGCACCGCACCCAACACCGGGGAGCTGTTTTTT	CASSTAPNTGELFF
NA	NA	TRBJ2-1	TRBV5-1	TGCGCCAGCAGCTTGAGGGGCAGGGGTGAGGATGAGCAGTTCTTC	CASSLRGRGEDEQFF
NA	many	TRBJ2-7	TRBV29-1	TGCAGCGTTGACGGGGAGTCGGGTTCCTACGAGCAGTACTTC	CSVDGESGSYEQYF
NA	many	TRBJ1-2	TRBV12-3/TRBV12-4	TGTGCCAGCAGTTTGGGGGTCGACTATGGCTACACCTTC	CASSLGVDYGYTF
TRBD1	many	TRBJ1-2	TRBV3-1	TGTGCCAGCAGCCAAGATAGGACAGGGGCTAACTATGGCTACACCTTC	CASSQDRTGANYGYTF
NA	many	TRBJ1-1	TRBV29-1	TGCAGCGTTGTGGGTCAGGCCAACACTGAAGCTTTCTTT	CSVVGQANTEAFF
NA	few	TRBJ1-3	TRBV30	TGTGCCTGGAGTTATCTAGGCAGCTCTGGAAACACCATATATTTT	CAWSYLGSSGNTIYF
NA	many	TRBJ2-1	TRBV6-1	TGTGCCGTGACAGGTGGGACCTACAATGAGCAGTTCTTC	CAVTGGTYNEQFF
NA	many	TRBJ1-3	TRBV19	TGTGCCAGTCGACAGGTATACTCTGGAAACACCATATATTTT	CASRQVYSGNTIYF
TRBD1	many	TRBJ1-5	TRBV7-9	TGTGCCAGCAGCATGGGACAGGCCAGCAATCAGCCCCAGCATTTT	CASSMGQASNQPQHF
TRBD2	many	TRBJ2-5	TRBV5-1	TGCGCCAGCAGCTTCCTAGCGGGGGAAGAGGAGACCCAGTACTTC	CASSFLAGEEETQYF
TRBD2	NA	TRBJ2-7	TRBV9	TGTGCCTGCAGCATCTCTACTAGCGGTTACGAGCAGTACTTC	CACSISTSGYEQYF
NA	NA	TRBJ2-7	TRBV7-2	TGTGCCAGCAGCAGGACAGACTCCTACGAGCAGTACTTC	CASSRTDSYEQYF
NA	many	TRBJ1-5	TRBV5-6	TGTGCCAGCAGCTTGGCGGGGGCAAAATCCCAGCCCCAGCATTTT	CASSLAGAKSQPQHF
NA	many	TRBJ2-1	TRBV9	TGTGCCAGCAGCGTAGGGGTGACAAGTTACAATGAGCAGTTCTTC	CASSVGVTSYNEQFF
TRBD1	NA	TRBJ2-1	TRBV4-1	TGCGCCAGCAGCCAAGATGGGACAGGGGGCTACAATGAGCAGTTCTTC	CASSQDGTGGYNEQFF
NA	medium-sized	TRBJ2-7	TRBV6-1	TGTGCCAGCAGTGGAACAGGGAGTAATGGATACGAGCAGTACTTC	CASSGTGSNGYEQYF
TRBD1	many	TRBJ1-3	TRBV19	TGTGCCAGTAGTATCACAGGGGGCTCTGGAAACACCATATATTTT	CASSITGGSGNTIYF
NA	many	TRBJ1-1	TRBV6-1	TGTGCCAGCACCTCGTTTGGGTTCAGTGGCACTGAAGCTTTCTTT	CASTSFGFSGTEAFF
NA	many	TRBJ2-3	TRBV11-3	TGTGCCAGCAGCTTACTTGGTGTCTCCACAGATACGCAGTATTTT	CASSLLGVSTDTQYF
NA	many	TRBJ1-1	TRBV13	TGTGCCAGCAGCTTAGCTGGGACACGCTATAACACTGAAGCTTTCTTT	CASSLAGTRYNTEAFF
TRBD2	NA	TRBJ2-2	TRBV6-1	TGTGCCAGCAGCCAGGGACTAGCGGGGGCCGGGGAGCTGTTTTTT	CASSQGLAGAGELFF
NA	NA	TRBJ1-5	TRBV20-1	TGCAGTGCCAAGAAGGGCGGGGCCGGGAGTCAGCCCCAGCATTTT	CSAKKGGAGSQPQHF
NA	many	TRBJ2-5	TRBV11-1	TGTGCCAGCAGCTTAGGGACCTTTGAGACCCAGTACTTC	CASSLGTFETQYF
NA	many	TRBJ2-6	TRBV6-5	TGTGCCAGCAGTTACTCAGTCTCTGGGGCCAACGTCCTGACTTTC	CASSYSVSGANVLTF
NA	many	TRBJ1-1	TRBV11-2	TGTGCCAGCAGCTTAGCCTGGGGGCGGAACACTGAAGCTTTCTTT	CASSLAWGRNTEAFF
NA	many	TRBJ2-5	TRBV7-3	TGTGCCAGCAGCTTAAACAGGGAAGAGACCCAGTACTTC	CASSLNREETQYF
NA	many	TRBJ2-4	TRBV29-1	TGCAGCGTTGGTGAACTGCAAAACATTCAGTACTTC	CSVGELQNIQYF
NA	many	TRBJ2-3	TRBV20-1	TGCAGTGCTAGAGATCCCGCCACAGATACGCAGTATTTT	CSARDPATDTQYF
TRBD2	NA	TRBJ2-2	TRBV11-2	TGTGCCAGCAGCTTAGGGTTAGGACTAGCCGACACCGGGGAGCTGTTTTTT	CASSLGLGLADTGELFF
TRBD1	many	TRBJ1-2	TRBV12-3/TRBV12-4	TGTGCCAGCAGTTTGGGGACAGGGGGCTCCTATGGCTACACCTTC	CASSLGTGGSYGYTF
NA	many	TRBJ1-2	TRBV12-3/TRBV12-4	TGTGCCAGCAGTTTATCAGGGCGCGGCTACACCTTC	CASSLSGRGYTF
NA	many	TRBJ2-7	TRBV5-6	TGTGCCAGCAGCCGGAGGGGAGAAGACACCTACGAGCAGTACTTC	CASSRRGEDTYEQYF
TRBD2	NA	TRBJ2-7	TRBV20-1	TGCAGTGCTAGAGTACCCGGGACTAGTATCTACGAGCAGTACTTC	CSARVPGTSIYEQYF
NA	NA	TRBJ1-4	TRBV4-1	TGCGCCAGCAGCGCCACAGTGGTTGAAAAACTGTTTTTT	CASSATVVEKLFF
NA	NA	TRBJ1-2	TRBV5-1	TGCGCCAGCAGCCTGGGGGGGTTCTATGGCTACACCTTC	CASSLGGFYGYTF
NA	many	TRBJ2-1	TRBV7-6	TGTGCCAGCAGCGTAATAGGATCTATAAATGAGCAGTTCTTC	CASSVIGSINEQFF
NA	many	TRBJ2-7	TRBV7-6	TGTGCCAGCAGCTCCGGGGAACCCCCTTTTGACGAGCAGTACTTC	CASSSGEPPFDEQYF
NA	NA	TRBJ2-1	TRBV17	TGTGTCAGCAGCTTGCAAAAGGTGGGACTCAAGTCCAATGAGCAGTTCTTC	CVSSLQKVGLKSNEQFF
NA	many	TRBJ1-4	TRBV19	TGTGCCAGTAGTCAAAGGGTGGACGGAAAACTGTTTTTT	CASSQRVDGKLFF
TRBD2	NA	TRBJ2-5	TRBV28	TGTGCCAGCAGTTCAAAACTAGCGGGGAGGGGCCAAGAGACCCAGTACTTC	CASSSKLAGRGQETQYF
NA	many	TRBJ2-3	TRBV30	TGTGCCTGGAGTGAGCGTTTCACAGATACGCAGTATTTT	CAWSERFTDTQYF
TRBD1	many	TRBJ1-5	TRBV5-4	TGTGCCAGCAGCTTGGGAGACAGGGAAGGGAACAATCAGCCCCAGCATTTT	CASSLGDREGNNQPQHF
NA	many	TRBJ1-4	TRBV30	TGTGCCTGGGCGAGGGGAACTAATGAAAAACTGTTTTTT	CAWARGTNEKLFF
NA	NA	TRBJ1-6	TRBV11-2	TGTGCCAGCAGCCTAGACCCTATATGTTCACCCCTCCACTTT	CASSLDPICSPLHF
NA	few	TRBJ2-6	TRBV19	TGTGCCAGTAGTATCGTATGGCAATTCCGCTCTGGGGCCAACGTCCTGACTTTC	CASSIVWQFRSGANVLTF
TRBD2	NA	TRBJ2-4	TRBV28	TGTGCCAGCAGTTCAGCGGGAGTTGAAAACATTCAGTACTTC	CASSSAGVENIQYF
TRBD1	many	TRBJ1-5	TRBV7-8	TGTGCCAGCAGTCTCCGGGACAGGGATGTTAGCAATCAGCCCCAGCATTTT	CASSLRDRDVSNQPQHF
TRBD1	many	TRBJ1-1	TRBV19	TGTGCCAGTAGTAGGACAGGGGGCGCGGTGTCTGAAGCTTTCTTT	CASSRTGGAVSEAFF
TRBD1	NA	TRBJ1-6	TRBV7-2	TGTACCAGCGGCTTAGGGGACAGGATTAATTCACCCCTCCACTTT	CTSGLGDRINSPLHF